This paragraph reports one T cell receptor beta chain. The sample originates from a study of blood T cell repertoires in COVID-19. Study summary: COVID-19 samples collected from the United States, Italy and Spain covered acute and convalescent phases. PBMCs, B-cell-depleted T cells, or T cells provided the cDNA or gDNA that made up the material.

As handled by the study authors: It was from reference gene primer amplification that nucleated cell counts were estimated. Clones were read by immunoSEQ multiplex PCR, and TCRdb kept only the in-frame ones, dropping some. V and J calls and clone size come straight from that table; D and trimming were deduced from the DNA. This table holds over 50,000 clones, about 91% found once. Germline V gene sequence: CDR1 SGHKS, CDR2 YYEKEE (reference sequence). Trimming at V came to 0 bases and at J to 5 bases, leaving 5 bases not matched to a gene. The length of the CDR3 is 15 residues. The source material was peripheral blood. The sequence derives from a man aged 45 to 65 with active COVID-19. The chain is built from TRBV5-5 and TRBJ1-5; TRBD1 aligns across 7 bases. The CDR3 protein is CASSLGQGMDQPQHF. In nucleotides, the CDR3 is TGTGCCAGCAGCTTGGGACAGGGCATGGATCAGCCCCAGCATTTT.